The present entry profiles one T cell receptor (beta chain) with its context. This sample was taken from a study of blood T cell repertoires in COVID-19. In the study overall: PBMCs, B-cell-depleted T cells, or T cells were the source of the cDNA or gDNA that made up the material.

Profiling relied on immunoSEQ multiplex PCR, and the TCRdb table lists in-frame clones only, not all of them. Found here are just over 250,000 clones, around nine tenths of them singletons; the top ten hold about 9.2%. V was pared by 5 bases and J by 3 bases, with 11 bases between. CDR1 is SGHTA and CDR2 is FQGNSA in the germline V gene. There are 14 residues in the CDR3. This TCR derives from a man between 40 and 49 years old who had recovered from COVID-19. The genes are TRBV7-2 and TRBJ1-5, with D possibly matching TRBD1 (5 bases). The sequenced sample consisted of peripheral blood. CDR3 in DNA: TGTGCCAGCAGCCAGGGTGTAGTCAATCAGCCCCAGCATTTT. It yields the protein CASSQGVVNQPQHF. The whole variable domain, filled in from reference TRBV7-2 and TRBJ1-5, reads GAGVSQSPSNKVTEKGKDVELRCDPISGHTALYWYRQSLGQGLEFLIYFQGNSAPDKSGLPSDRFSAERTGGSVSTLTIQRTQQEDSAVYLCASSQGVVNQPQHFGDGTRLSIL.